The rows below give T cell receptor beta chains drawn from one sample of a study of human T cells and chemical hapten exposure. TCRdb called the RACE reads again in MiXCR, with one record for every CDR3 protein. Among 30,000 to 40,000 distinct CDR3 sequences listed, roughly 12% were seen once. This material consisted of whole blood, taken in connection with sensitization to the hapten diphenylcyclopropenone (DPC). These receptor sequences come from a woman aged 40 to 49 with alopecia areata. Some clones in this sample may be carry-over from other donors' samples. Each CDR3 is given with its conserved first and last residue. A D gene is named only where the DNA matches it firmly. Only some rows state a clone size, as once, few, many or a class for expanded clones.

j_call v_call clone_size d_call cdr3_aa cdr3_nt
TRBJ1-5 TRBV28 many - CASSLDQPQHF TGTGCCAGCAGTTTAGATCAGCCCCAGCATTTT
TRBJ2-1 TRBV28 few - CASSSPPRQFF TGTGCCAGCAGTTCCCCTCCAAGGCAGTTCTTC
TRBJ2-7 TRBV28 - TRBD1 CASSGTAKSYEQYF TGTGCCAGCAGCGGGACAGCAAAGTCCTACGAGCAGTACTTC
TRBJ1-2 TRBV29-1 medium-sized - CSVVEGGSNYGYTF TGCAGCGTGGTCGAGGGGGGGTCGAACTATGGCTACACCTTC
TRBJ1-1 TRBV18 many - CASSPNLGSMNTEAFF TGTGCCAGCTCACCCAACTTGGGATCGATGAACACTGAAGCTTTCTTT
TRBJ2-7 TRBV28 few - CASKDGHYEQYF TGTGCCAGCAAGGACGGCCACTACGAGCAGTACTTC
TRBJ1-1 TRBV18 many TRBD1 CASSPLSGGTEAFF TGTGCCAGCTCACCCCTCTCAGGGGGCACTGAAGCTTTCTTT
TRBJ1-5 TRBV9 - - CASSGRESNKPQHF TGTGCCAGCAGCGGCAGGGAAAGTAACAAGCCCCAGCATTTT
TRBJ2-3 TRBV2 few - CASSQDRNTQYF TGTGCCAGCAGCCAGGACCGAAATACGCAGTATTTT
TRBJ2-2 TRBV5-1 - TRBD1 CASSYGQGGGTGELFF TGCGCCAGCAGCTACGGACAGGGCGGAGGCACCGGGGAGCTGTTTTTT
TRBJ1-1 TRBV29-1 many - CSVGGQPNTEAFF TGCAGCGTTGGAGGACAACCAAACACTGAAGCTTTCTTT
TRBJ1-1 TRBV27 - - CASSFQMNTEAFF TGTGCCAGCAGTTTCCAGATGAACACTGAAGCTTTCTTT
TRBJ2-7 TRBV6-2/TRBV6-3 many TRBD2 CASSYGTSGYEQYF TGTGCCAGCAGTTACGGGACTAGCGGGTACGAGCAGTACTTC
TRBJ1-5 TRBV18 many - CASSPGLGNQPQHF TGTGCCAGCTCACCAGGGCTTGGCAATCAGCCCCAGCATTTT
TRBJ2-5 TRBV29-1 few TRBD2 CSGSWGGETQYF TGCAGCGGCTCCTGGGGGGGAGAGACCCAGTACTTC
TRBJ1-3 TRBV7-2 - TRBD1 CASSLAWTGSGNTIYF TGTGCCAGCAGCTTAGCGTGGACAGGCTCTGGAAACACCATATATTTT
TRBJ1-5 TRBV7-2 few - CASSPSFGQPQHF TGTGCCAGCAGCCCATCCTTTGGTCAGCCCCAGCATTTT
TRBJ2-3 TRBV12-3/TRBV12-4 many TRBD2 CASRRSGTDTQYF TGTGCCAGCCGCCGTAGCGGGACAGATACGCAGTATTTT
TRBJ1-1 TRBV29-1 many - CSAVDSLNTEAFF TGCAGCGCCGTCGACAGCTTGAACACTGAAGCTTTCTTT
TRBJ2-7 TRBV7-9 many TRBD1 CASSLGPTGVYEQYF TGTGCCAGCAGCTTAGGACCGACAGGGGTTTACGAGCAGTACTTC
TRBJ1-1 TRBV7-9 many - CASSLLGRNTEAFF TGTGCCAGCAGCTTATTAGGCAGGAACACTGAAGCTTTCTTT
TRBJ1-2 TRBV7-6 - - CASTLSTVAGGGYTF TGTGCCAGCACCCTCTCAACGGTTGCTGGCGGTGGCTACACCTTC
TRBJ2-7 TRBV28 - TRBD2 CASTTGRTSRTYEQYF TGTGCCAGCACCACTGGCCGGACTAGCAGGACCTACGAGCAGTACTTC
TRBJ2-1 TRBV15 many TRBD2 CATSRTSGSSYNEQFF TGTGCCACCAGCAGGACTAGCGGGAGCTCCTACAATGAGCAGTTCTTC
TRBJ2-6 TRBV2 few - CASSGSGANVLTF TGTGCCAGCAGCGGCTCTGGGGCCAACGTCCTGACTTTC
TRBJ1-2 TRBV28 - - CATKFGTPYGYTF TGTGCCACCAAGTTCGGGACACCTTATGGCTACACCTTC
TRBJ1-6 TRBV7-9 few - CASSSFAGSDSPLHF TGTGCCAGCAGCTCATTTGCGGGATCAGATTCACCCCTCCACTTT
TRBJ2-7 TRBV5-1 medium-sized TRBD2 CASSLGREREQYF TGCGCCAGCAGCTTGGGGCGGGAGCGGGAGCAGTACTTC
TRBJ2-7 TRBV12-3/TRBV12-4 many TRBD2 CASSSSGASGGYEQYF TGTGCCAGCAGTTCCTCGGGGGCTAGCGGGGGTTACGAGCAGTACTTC
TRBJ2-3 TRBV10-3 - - CAISPRDAMTDTQYF TGTGCCATCAGTCCCCGGGACGCCATGACGGATACGCAGTATTTT
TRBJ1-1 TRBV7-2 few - CASSLGAGETFF TGTGCCAGCAGCTTAGGGGCAGGGGAAACTTTCTTT
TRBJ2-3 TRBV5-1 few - CASSLSGNTDTQYF TGCGCCAGCAGCTTATCGGGGAACACAGATACGCAGTATTTT